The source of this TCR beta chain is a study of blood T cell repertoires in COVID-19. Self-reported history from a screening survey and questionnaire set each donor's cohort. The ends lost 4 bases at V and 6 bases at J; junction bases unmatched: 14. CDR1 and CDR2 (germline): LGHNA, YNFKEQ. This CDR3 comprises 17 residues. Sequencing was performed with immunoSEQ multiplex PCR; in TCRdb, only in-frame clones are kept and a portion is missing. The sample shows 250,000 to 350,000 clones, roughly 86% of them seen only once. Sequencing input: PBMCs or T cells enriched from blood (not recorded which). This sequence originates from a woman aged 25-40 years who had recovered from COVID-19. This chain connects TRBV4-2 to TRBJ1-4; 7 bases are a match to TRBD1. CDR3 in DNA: TGTGCCAGCAGCCGCTACACAACTCAGGGGGGAGATGAAAAACTGTTTTTT. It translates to CASSRYTTQGGDEKLFF.